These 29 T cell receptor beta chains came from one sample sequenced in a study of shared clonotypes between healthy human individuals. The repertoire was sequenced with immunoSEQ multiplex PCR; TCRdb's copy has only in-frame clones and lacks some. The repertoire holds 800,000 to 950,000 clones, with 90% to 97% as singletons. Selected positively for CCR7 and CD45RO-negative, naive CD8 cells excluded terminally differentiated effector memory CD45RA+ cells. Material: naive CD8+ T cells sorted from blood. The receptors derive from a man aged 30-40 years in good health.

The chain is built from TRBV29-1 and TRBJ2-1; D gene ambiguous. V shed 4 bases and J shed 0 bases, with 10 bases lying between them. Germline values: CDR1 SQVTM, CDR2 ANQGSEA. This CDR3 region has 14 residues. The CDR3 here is CSVGNVSSYNEQFF. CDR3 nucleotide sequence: TGCAGCGTTGGAAATGTCAGCTCCTACAATGAGCAGTTCTTC.

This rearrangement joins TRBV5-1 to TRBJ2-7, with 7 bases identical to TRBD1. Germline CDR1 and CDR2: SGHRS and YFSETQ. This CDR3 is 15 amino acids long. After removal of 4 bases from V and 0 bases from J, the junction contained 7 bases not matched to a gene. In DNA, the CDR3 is TGCGCCAGCAGCAGGTCCGGGACAGACTCCTACGAGCAGTACTTC. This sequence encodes CASSRSGTDSYEQYF.

The DNA of the CDR3 is TGTGCCAGCAGTTTGAAACTAGCGGAGACCTACGAGCAGTACTTC. Amino acids: CASSLKLAETYEQYF. The chain uses TRBV27 and TRBJ2-7; 8 bases map to TRBD2. The V segment lost 3 bases and the J segment 2 bases; nucleotides outside the gene matches: 6. Germline V gene data show CDR1 as MNHEY and CDR2 as SMNVEV (reference sequence). The CDR3 length is 15 residues.

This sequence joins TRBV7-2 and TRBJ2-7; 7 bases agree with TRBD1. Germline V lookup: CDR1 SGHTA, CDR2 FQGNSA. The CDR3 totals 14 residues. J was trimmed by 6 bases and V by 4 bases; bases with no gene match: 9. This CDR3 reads CASSSKRQGGEQYF. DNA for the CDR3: TGTGCCAGCAGCTCGAAAAGACAGGGTGGCGAGCAGTACTTC.

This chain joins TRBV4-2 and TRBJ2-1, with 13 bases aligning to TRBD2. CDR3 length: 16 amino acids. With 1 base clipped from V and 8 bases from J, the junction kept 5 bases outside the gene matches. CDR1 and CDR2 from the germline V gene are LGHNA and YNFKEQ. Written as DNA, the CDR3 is TGTGCCAGCAGCCAAGTTAGGACTAGCGGGAGCGATGAGCAGTTCTTC. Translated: CASSQVRTSGSDEQFF.

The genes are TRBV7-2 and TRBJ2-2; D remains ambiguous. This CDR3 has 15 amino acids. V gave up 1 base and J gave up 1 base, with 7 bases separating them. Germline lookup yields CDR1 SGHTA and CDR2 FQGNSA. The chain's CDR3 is CASSLEQMNTGELFF. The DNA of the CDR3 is TGTGCCAGCAGCTTAGAACAGATGAACACCGGGGAGCTGTTTTTT.

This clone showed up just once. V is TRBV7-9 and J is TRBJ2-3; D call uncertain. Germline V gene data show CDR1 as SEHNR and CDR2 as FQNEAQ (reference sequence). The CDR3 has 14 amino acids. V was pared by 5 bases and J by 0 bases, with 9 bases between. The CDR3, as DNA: TGTGCCAGCAGCGCGGACGGGAGCACAGATACGCAGTATTTT. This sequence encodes CASSADGSTDTQYF.

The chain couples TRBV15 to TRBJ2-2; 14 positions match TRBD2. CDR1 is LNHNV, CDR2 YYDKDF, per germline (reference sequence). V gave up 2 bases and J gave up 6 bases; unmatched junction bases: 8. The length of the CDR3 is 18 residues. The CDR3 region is CATSRNYGTSGRAGELFF. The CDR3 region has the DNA TGTGCCACCAGCAGAAACTATGGGACTAGCGGGAGAGCCGGGGAGCTGTTTTTT.

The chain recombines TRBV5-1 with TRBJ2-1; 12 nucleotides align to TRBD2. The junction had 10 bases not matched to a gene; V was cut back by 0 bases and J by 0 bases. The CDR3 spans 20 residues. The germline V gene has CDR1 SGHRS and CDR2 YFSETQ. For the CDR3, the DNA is TGCGCCAGCAGCTTGGGACTAGCGGGAGTCACCCTAAGCTCCTACAATGAGCAGTTCTTC. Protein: CASSLGLAGVTLSSYNEQFF.

Written as DNA, the CDR3 is TGTGCCAGCGTAGAAGTTCGCAGAGACTCTGGAAACACCATATATTTT. Translation gives CASVEVRRDSGNTIYF. The chain couples TRBV7-9 to TRBJ1-3; D not certain. Trimming left V 8 bases short and J 0 bases short, with 17 bases between. CDR3 size: 16 residues. Germline CDR1 and CDR2: SEHNR and FQNEAQ (reference sequence).

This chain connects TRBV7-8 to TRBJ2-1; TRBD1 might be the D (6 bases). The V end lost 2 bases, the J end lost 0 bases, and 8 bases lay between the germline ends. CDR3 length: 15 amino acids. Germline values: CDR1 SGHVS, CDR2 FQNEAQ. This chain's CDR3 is CASSLQGSSYNEQFF. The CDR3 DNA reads TGTGCCAGCAGCTTACAGGGGAGCTCCTACAATGAGCAGTTCTTC.

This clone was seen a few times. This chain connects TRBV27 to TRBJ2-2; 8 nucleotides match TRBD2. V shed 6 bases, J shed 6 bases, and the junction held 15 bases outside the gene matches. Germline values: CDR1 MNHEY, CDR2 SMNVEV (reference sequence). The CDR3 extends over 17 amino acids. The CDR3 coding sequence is TGTGCCAGCAGCTTTCTCCCCGGGACTAGTGGCGCCGGGGAGCTGTTTTTT. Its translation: CASSFLPGTSGAGELFF.

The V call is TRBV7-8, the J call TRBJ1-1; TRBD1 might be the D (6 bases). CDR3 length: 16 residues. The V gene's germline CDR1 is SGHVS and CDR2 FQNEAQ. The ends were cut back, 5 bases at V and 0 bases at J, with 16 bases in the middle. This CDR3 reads CASSPGGATMNTEAFF. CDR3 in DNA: TGTGCCAGCAGCCCCGGGGGGGCCACAATGAACACTGAAGCTTTCTTT.

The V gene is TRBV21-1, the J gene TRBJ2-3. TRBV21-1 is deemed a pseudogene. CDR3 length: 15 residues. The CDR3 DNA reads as TGTGCCAGCAGCGCCCCCGGGGCTGGTTATGATACGCAGTATTTT. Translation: CASSAPGAGYDTQYF.

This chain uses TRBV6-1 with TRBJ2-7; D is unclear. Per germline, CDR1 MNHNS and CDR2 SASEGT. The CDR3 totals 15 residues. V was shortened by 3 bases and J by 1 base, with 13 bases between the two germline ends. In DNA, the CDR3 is TGTGCCAGCAGTGATGTCCAGGCTAGATCCTACGAGCAGTACTTC. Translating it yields CASSDVQARSYEQYF.

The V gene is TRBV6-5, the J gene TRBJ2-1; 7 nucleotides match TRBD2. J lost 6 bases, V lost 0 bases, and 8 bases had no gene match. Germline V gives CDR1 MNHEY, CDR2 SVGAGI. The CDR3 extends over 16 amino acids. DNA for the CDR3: TGTGCCAGCAGTTACTCGGGCGGGAGATTCTCCAATGAGCAGTTCTTC. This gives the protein CASSYSGGRFSNEQFF.

DNA of the CDR3: TGTGCCAGCAGCGAGAGGACAGGGTACACAGATACGCAGTATTTT. Encoded protein: CASSERTGYTDTQYF. The V and J genes are TRBV9 and TRBJ2-3, with 8 bases fitting TRBD1. Germline CDR1 reads SGDLS; CDR2 reads YYNGEE. The trim removed 3 bases at V and 2 bases at J, leaving 5 bases unmatched. The CDR3 totals 15 residues.

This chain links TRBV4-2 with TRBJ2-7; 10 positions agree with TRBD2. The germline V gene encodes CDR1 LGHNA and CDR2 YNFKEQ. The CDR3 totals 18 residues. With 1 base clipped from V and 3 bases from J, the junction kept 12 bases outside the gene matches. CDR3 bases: TGTGCCAGCAGCCAAGGTTCTCAAACTAGCGGGACTTACTACGAGCAGTACTTC. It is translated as CASSQGSQTSGTYYEQYF.

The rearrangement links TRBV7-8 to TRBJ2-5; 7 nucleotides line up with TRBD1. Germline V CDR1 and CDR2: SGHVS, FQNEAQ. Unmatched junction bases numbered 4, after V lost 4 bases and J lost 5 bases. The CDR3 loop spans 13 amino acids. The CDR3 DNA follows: TGTGCCAGCAGCTACAGGGGTGGCGAGACCCAGTACTTC. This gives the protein CASSYRGGETQYF.

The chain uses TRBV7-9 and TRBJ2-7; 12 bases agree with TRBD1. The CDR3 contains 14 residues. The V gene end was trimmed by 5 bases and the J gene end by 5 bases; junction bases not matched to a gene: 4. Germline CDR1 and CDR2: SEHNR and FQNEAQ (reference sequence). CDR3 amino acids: CASSPGQGANEQYF. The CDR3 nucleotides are TGTGCCAGCAGCCCGGGACAGGGGGCGAACGAGCAGTACTTC.

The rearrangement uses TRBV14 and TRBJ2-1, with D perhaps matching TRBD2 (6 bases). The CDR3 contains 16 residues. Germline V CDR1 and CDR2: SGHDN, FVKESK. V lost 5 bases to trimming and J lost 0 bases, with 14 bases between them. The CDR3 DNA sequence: TGTGCCAGCAGCTACCGGGACTTCAGCTCCTACAATGAGCAGTTCTTC. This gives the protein CASSYRDFSSYNEQFF. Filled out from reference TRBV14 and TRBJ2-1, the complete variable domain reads EAGVTQFPSHSVIEKGQTVTLRCDPISGHDNLYWYRRVMGKEIKFLLHFVKESKQDESGMPNNRFLAERTGGTYSTLKVQPAELEDSGVYFCASSYRDFSSYNEQFFGPGTRLTVL.

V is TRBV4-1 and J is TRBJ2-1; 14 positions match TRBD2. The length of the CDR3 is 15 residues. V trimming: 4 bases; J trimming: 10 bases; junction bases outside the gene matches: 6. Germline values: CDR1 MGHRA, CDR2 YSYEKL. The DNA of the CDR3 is TGCGCCAGCAGCCGCCGACTAGCGGGAGGGGGGGAGCAGTTCTTC. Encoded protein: CASSRRLAGGGEQFF.

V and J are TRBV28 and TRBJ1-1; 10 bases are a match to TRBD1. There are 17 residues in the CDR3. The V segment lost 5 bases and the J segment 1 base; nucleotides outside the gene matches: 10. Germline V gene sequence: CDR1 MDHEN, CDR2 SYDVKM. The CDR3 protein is CASSKLRDRGTNTEAFF. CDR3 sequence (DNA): TGTGCCAGCAGTAAGCTCCGGGACAGGGGAACGAACACTGAAGCTTTCTTT.

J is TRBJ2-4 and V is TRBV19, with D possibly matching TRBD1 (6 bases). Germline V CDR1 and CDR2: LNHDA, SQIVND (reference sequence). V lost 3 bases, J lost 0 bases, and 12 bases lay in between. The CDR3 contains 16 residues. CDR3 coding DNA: TGTGCCAGTAGTATCGGTGGGGGCCTAGCCAAAAACATTCAGTACTTC. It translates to CASSIGGGLAKNIQYF.

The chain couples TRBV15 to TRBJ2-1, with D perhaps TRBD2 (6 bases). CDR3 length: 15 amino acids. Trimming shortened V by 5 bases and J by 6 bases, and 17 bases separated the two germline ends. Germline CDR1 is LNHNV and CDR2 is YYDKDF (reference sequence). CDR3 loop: CATSSGLLAGNEQFF. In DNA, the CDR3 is TGTGCCACCAGCTCGGGACTCCTAGCAGGCAATGAGCAGTTCTTC.

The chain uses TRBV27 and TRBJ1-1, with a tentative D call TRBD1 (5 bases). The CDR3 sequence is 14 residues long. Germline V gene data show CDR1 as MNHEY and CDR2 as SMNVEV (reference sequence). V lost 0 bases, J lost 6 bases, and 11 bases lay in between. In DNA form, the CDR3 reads TGTGCCAGCAGTTTATCGAATTGGGGCCCTGAAGCTTTCTTT. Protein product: CASSLSNWGPEAFF.

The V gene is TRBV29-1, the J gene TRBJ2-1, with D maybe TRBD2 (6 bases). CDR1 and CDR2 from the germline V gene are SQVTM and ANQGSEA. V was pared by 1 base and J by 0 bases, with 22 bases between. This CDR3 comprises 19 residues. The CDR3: CSVEGYAGRHPSSYNEQFF. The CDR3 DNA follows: TGCAGCGTTGAAGGGTACGCGGGACGGCACCCCAGCTCCTACAATGAGCAGTTCTTC.

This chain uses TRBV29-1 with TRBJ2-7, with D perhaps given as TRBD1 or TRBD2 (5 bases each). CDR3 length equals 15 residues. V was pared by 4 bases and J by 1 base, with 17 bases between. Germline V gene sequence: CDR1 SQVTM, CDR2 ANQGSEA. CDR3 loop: CSVVPLGPDSYEQYF. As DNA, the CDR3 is TGCAGCGTTGTGCCCCTGGGACCTGATTCCTACGAGCAGTACTTC.

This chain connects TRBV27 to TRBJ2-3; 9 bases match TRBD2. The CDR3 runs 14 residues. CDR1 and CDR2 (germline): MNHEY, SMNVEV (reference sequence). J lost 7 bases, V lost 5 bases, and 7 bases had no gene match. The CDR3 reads CASSKAGGIHTQYF. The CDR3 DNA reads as TGTGCCAGCAGTAAGGCGGGAGGGATTCATACGCAGTATTTT.